This T cell receptor beta chain was profiled in a study of blood T cell repertoires in COVID-19. At the level of the study: Donors in the United States, Italy and Spain gave samples during acute or convalescent COVID-19. PBMCs, B-cell-depleted T cells, or T cells provided the cDNA or gDNA that made up the material.

This clone appeared a few times. In the source study's methods: Amplification with reference gene primers provided the estimates of nucleated cell counts. Data came from immunoSEQ multiplex PCR; TCRdb stores just in-frame clones and leaves some out. V and J calls plus clone size are reproduced from that table; the DNA served to infer D and trimming. Counted here are some 250,000 clones, 75% to 90% occurring once; the ten biggest clones make up 9.5% to 15%. The specimen sequenced was peripheral blood. The sequence came from a woman aged 60-75 years with active or convalescent COVID-19.

CDR3 sequence: CASSPGQGEDTEAFF. CDR3 DNA sequence: TGTGCCAGCAGCCCGGGACAGGGGGAAGACACTGAAGCTTTCTTT. This rearrangement joins TRBV7-9 to TRBJ1-1; 11 nucleotides line up with TRBD1. Per the germline V gene, CDR1 is SEHNR and CDR2 is FQNEAQ (reference sequence). Trimming at V came to 5 bases and at J to 3 bases, leaving 5 bases not matched to a gene. The CDR3 contains 15 residues.